What follows describes a single T cell receptor (beta chain). Its antigen remains unknown. The CDR3 sequence is 16 residues long. The V gene end was trimmed by 5 bases and the J gene end by 5 bases; junction bases not matched to a gene: 9. Germline V gives CDR1 SGHVS, CDR2 FNYEAQ. The sample comes from a study of T cell responses to AZD1222 COVID-19 vaccine. About the study: It was second doses at about 4 or about 12 weeks that were pooled. Regarding the study as a whole: Reportedly, close to half of spike-specific TCRs are directed against unmutated variant regions. Possibly, clonal diversity was underestimated; donors were largely white British and included more females.

Clones were read by immunoSEQ multiplex PCR, and TCRdb kept only the in-frame ones, dropping some. The sample carries about 150,000 clones, 75% to 95% recorded once. This chain links TRBV7-6 with TRBJ2-2, with TRBD2 matching 9 bases. The clonotype originates from an adult in good health. The specimen was peripheral blood, collected on day 0 of AZD1222 vaccination. In DNA, the CDR3 is TGTGCCAGCAGCCCCACTAGCGGGTACAATACCGGGGAGCTGTTTTTT. It yields the protein CASSPTSGYNTGELFF.